This T cell receptor beta chain was sequenced for a study of T cell repertoires in cytomegalovirus infection. Study-level findings and limits: Pooled public TCR beta family frequency picked out CMV carriers with the relevant HLA. HLA-C-restricted CMV clonotypes gave the most frequent clonotype in two of eight donors.

This clonotype was observed at least ten times. Its matching antigen is unknown. TCRdb independently ran MiXCR on the reads; one entry per CDR3 protein. In the table there are 150,000 to 200,000 distinct CDR3 sequences, roughly a fifth of which are singletons. CDR3 length equals 14 residues. Germline values: CDR1 SGHTA, CDR2 FQGNSA. With 5 bases clipped from V and 7 bases from J, the junction kept 6 bases outside the gene matches. This sequence was found in a human donor in good health (CMV status not recorded). Some clones in this sample may be carry-over from other donors' samples. The specimen was PBMCs. The rearrangement uses TRBV7-2 and TRBJ1-2, with 11 positions matching TRBD1. CDR3 bases: TGTGCCAGCAGCCCCGGGACAGGGGGTTTTGGCTACACCTTC. Its translation is CASSPGTGGFGYTF.